This T cell receptor (beta chain) was captured by sequencing in a study of PD-1 blockade in classical Hodgkin lymphoma. Only in-frame clones appear in the TCRdb table, and some are missing; sequencing was by immunoSEQ multiplex PCR. The table includes about 150,000 clones, approximately 80% detected once. There was relapse after autologous stem cell transplantation in every patient, and there was variation in brentuximab vedotin exposure. CDR3 length: 13 amino acids. V was clipped by 0 bases and J by 6 bases, with 8 bases between them. CDR1 is SGHNT, CDR2 YYREEE, per germline (reference sequence). The source of this sequence is a human donor with classical Hodgkin lymphoma. This specimen was peripheral blood mononuclear cells (PBMCs), taken before the second cycle of nivolumab. The chain employs TRBV5-4 and TRBJ2-3, with a possible D match to TRBD2 (5 bases). For the CDR3, the DNA is TGTGCCAGCAGCTTGGAACCGGGGGATACGCAGTATTTT. Its protein is CASSLEPGDTQYF.